The 25 T cell receptor beta chains reported below all come from one sample, sequenced in a study of human T cells and chemical hapten exposure. TCRdb ran MiXCR on the RACE reads and lists one entry per CDR3 protein. The sample lists 150,000 to 200,000 distinct CDR3 sequences, about a fifth seen once, with about 6.7% in the top ten. Time point described: patch test 1, 2 weeks after DPC sensitization. Treatment denoted: therapeutic diphenylcyclopropenone sensitization with weekly scalp DPC. The sequences come from whole blood, collected in connection with sensitization to the hapten diphenylcyclopropenone (DPC). The receptors derive from a woman aged 45-65 years with alopecia areata. Some clones in this sample may be carry-over from other donors' samples.

This chain connects TRBV3-1 to TRBJ2-7, with a weak D call TRBD2 (5 bases). Germline V gene lookup returns CDR1 LGHDT and CDR2 YNNKEL (reference sequence). This CDR3 spans 15 amino acids. V dropped 0 bases and J dropped 7 bases, with 16 bases sitting between them. CDR3 nucleotide sequence: TGTGCCAGCAGCCAAGAGGCGGGTGCCCCCAGGGAGCAGTACTTC. It translates to CASSQEAGAPREQYF.

This clonotype occurred a few times. The chain links TRBV20-1 to TRBJ2-2, with TRBD2 matching 9 bases. The CDR3 loop spans 15 amino acids. CDR1 is DFQATT and CDR2 is SNEGSKA in the germline V gene (reference sequence). The V gene end was trimmed by 3 bases and the J gene end by 5 bases; junction bases not matched to a gene: 7. In DNA, the CDR3 is TGCAGTGCTAGGATGTTAGCGGGAGCGACCGGGGAGCTGTTTTTT. Translated: CSARMLAGATGELFF.

The chain combines TRBV3-1 with TRBJ1-5; D possibly corresponds to TRBD1 (5 bases). The germline V and J ends were trimmed by 0 bases and 2 bases, with 20 bases remaining between them. Germline CDR1 LGHDT, CDR2 YNNKEL (reference sequence). The CDR3 length is 19 residues. CDR3 in DNA: TGTGCCAGCAGCCAAGATCTCAGCCTCGGCAGGGAAGGCAATCAGCCCCAGCATTTT. Amino acid sequence: CASSQDLSLGREGNQPQHF.

This chain joins TRBV6-2 or TRBV6-3 and TRBJ1-4; D is uncertain. Per germline, CDR1 MNHEY and CDR2 SVGEGT. This CDR3 has 14 residues. Trimming took off 2 bases at V and 5 bases at J, with 9 bases between the two ends. This CDR3 is CASSYQQLNEKLFF. The CDR3 nucleotides are TGTGCCAGCAGTTACCAACAGCTGAATGAAAAACTGTTTTTT.

A remark on this clonotype: The final CDR3 position lacks the conserved phenylalanine or tryptophan, pointing to a likely read error. The chain is built from TRBV23-1 and TRBJ1-4; TRBD1 matches at 7 bases. TRBV23-1 is identified as an open reading frame with a role that is uncertain. The length of the CDR3 is 15 residues. Losses at the gene ends were 6 bases for V and 4 bases for J; bases not matched to a gene: 8. This CDR3 is CASSPGDSDNEKLFL. The CDR3 coding sequence is TGCGCCAGCAGCCCTGGGGACAGCGATAATGAAAAACTGTTTCTT.

This clonotype was counted between two and nine times. This rearrangement joins TRBV10-3 to TRBJ2-1, with D perhaps given as TRBD1 or TRBD2 (6 bases each). Germline V gene lookup returns CDR1 ENHRY and CDR2 SYGVKD. The CDR3 spans 12 residues. The ends were cut back, 7 bases at V and 8 bases at J, with 12 bases in the middle. Here the CDR3 DNA reads TGTGCCATCAAGGGGGGCTTGGATGAGCAGTTCTTC. Amino acids: CAIKGGLDEQFF.

This clonotype was picked up a small number of times. The chain has TRBV29-1 and TRBJ2-3; maybe TRBD2 (6 bases). Between the trimmed V and J ends, which lost 1 base and 0 bases, there was a span of 11 bases. This CDR3 has 15 amino acids. The germline V gene has CDR1 SQVTM and CDR2 ANQGSEA. The CDR3 DNA is TGCAGCGTTGAAGTCGGTAGCGGCAGCACAGATACGCAGTATTTT. Protein: CSVEVGSGSTDTQYF.

This clonotype was detected only a few times. J is TRBJ1-1 and V is TRBV5-5; 7 positions agree with TRBD1. CDR1 and CDR2 (germline): SGHKS, YYEKEE (reference sequence). The trim removed 5 bases at V and 10 bases at J, leaving 14 bases unmatched. The CDR3 has 14 amino acids. CDR3: CASRKIGGADGAFF. The CDR3 bases are TGTGCCAGCAGAAAAATAGGGGGCGCAGATGGAGCTTTCTTT. Looking up the rest from reference TRBV5-5 and TRBJ1-1 gives the full variable domain: DAGVTQSPTHLIKTRGQQVTLRCSPISGHKSVSWYQQVLGQGPQFIFQYYEKEERGRGNFPDRFSARQFPNYSSELNVNALLLGDSALYLCASRKIGGADGAFFGQGTRLTVV.

This clonotype has a handful of counts. This chain uses TRBV13 with TRBJ2-2; possible D gene TRBD1, 6 bases. There are 16 residues in the CDR3. V lost 5 bases and J 3 bases, leaving 16 bases between the germline ends. The germline gives CDR1 PRHDT, CDR2 FYEKMQ (reference sequence). The CDR3 coding sequence is TGTGCCAGCAGCCCGTGGGGGCCGGGTGACACCGGGGAGCTGTTTTTT. Translating gives CASSPWGPGDTGELFF.

This clonotype was detected a few times. The chain employs TRBV20-1 and TRBJ2-7; D is perhaps TRBD1 (6 bases). CDR3 length equals 13 residues. V dropped 0 bases and J dropped 3 bases, with 9 bases sitting between them. Per the germline V gene, CDR1 is DFQATT and CDR2 is SNEGSKA (reference sequence). CDR3 amino acids: CSARDRDNYEQYF. The CDR3 nucleotides read TGCAGTGCTAGAGATCGGGACAACTACGAGCAGTACTTC.

The count of this clonotype is one. This chain connects TRBV12-3 or TRBV12-4 to TRBJ1-1, with D maybe TRBD1 (5 bases). With 6 bases removed from V and 4 bases from J, the gap between germline ends came to 9 bases. There are 12 residues in the CDR3. CDR3 DNA sequence: TGTGCCAGCAGGGGAAGGGGCACTGAAGCTTTCTTT. Translation: CASRGRGTEAFF.

This clonotype was observed many times. The chain links TRBV5-1 to TRBJ2-1; a possible D gene is TRBD2 (6 bases). V was clipped by 4 bases and J by 0 bases, with 11 bases between them. This CDR3 region has 15 residues. Germline CDR1 reads SGHRS; CDR2 reads YFSETQ. The CDR3 DNA is TGCGCCAGCAGCGTGGAGGGAAGCTCCTACAATGAGCAGTTCTTC. Translated, it gives CASSVEGSSYNEQFF. The variable domain in full, with the rest retrieved from reference TRBV5-1 and TRBJ2-1, is KAGVTQTPRYLIKTRGQQVTLSCSPISGHRSVSWYQQTPGQGLQFLFEYFSETQRNKGNFPGRFSGRQFSNSRSEMNVSTLELGDSALYLCASSVEGSSYNEQFFGPGTRLTVL.

The chain links TRBV29-1 to TRBJ2-7; 9 nucleotides match TRBD1. After removal of 3 bases from V and 1 base from J, the junction contained 10 bases not matched to a gene. The length of the CDR3 is 16 residues. Germline V CDR1 and CDR2: SQVTM, ANQGSEA. The DNA of the CDR3 is TGCAGCGTTGATTCTAACCGGGACAGGGCATCCTACGAGCAGTACTTC. Its protein product is CSVDSNRDRASYEQYF.

The chain combines TRBV3-1 with TRBJ2-7; maybe TRBD1 (9 bases). The CDR3 extends over 14 amino acids. CDR1 is LGHDT and CDR2 is YNNKEL in the germline V gene (reference sequence). Trimming stripped 8 bases from V and 5 bases from J, with 19 bases between. The CDR3 bases are TGTGCCAGCCGGGGGGGACAGGGTGAAGACGAGCAGTACTTC. It is translated as CASRGGQGEDEQYF.

This clonotype was counted ten times or more. The chain is built from TRBV12-3 or TRBV12-4 and TRBJ1-2; possible D gene TRBD1, 5 bases. V lost 5 bases and J lost 6, with 13 bases in between. The CDR3 covers 13 residues. In nucleotides, the CDR3 is TGTGCCAGCAGTCTTCAGGGTCCCCATGGCTACACCTTC. Amino acid sequence: CASSLQGPHGYTF.

The table lists this clonotype with a few counts. The genes are TRBV6-5 and TRBJ1-2; TRBD1 might be the D (5 bases). The CDR3 is 13 amino acids. Trimming left V 6 bases short and J 3 bases short, with 11 bases between. Looked up from germline, CDR1 is MNHEY and CDR2 is SVGAGI. The CDR3, as DNA: TGTGCCAGCAGCCAACAGGTCTACTATGGCTACACCTTC. Encoded protein: CASSQQVYYGYTF.

This chain joins TRBV12-3 or TRBV12-4 and TRBJ2-1; the D gene is possibly TRBD2 (5 bases). This CDR3 has 13 residues. With 8 bases removed from V and 12 bases from J, the gap between germline ends came to 20 bases. CDR3 region: CASVSSRAPGQFF. CDR3 sequence (DNA): TGTGCCAGCGTTAGCTCGAGGGCTCCGGGGCAGTTCTTC.

The chain recombines TRBV10-3 with TRBJ2-2, with 8 bases identical to TRBD2. The germline V gene has CDR1 ENHRY and CDR2 SYGVKD. This CDR3 contains 15 residues. The J segment lost 2 bases and the V segment lost 2 bases, leaving 1 base of the junction unmatched. CDR3 sequence (DNA): TGTGCCATCAGTGAGGCGGGAGGCAACACCGGGGAGCTGTTTTTT. It yields the protein CAISEAGGNTGELFF.

In its sample, this clonotype was seen a few times. The chain recombines TRBV5-1 with TRBJ2-5, with D possibly being TRBD1 or TRBD2 (5 bases each). CDR1 is SGHRS and CDR2 is YFSETQ in the germline V gene. Trimming removed 3 bases at V and 4 bases at J, with 13 bases between. The CDR3 has 14 amino acids. The CDR3 loop reads CASSSGQLRETQYF. In nucleotides, the CDR3 is TGCGCCAGCAGCTCGGGGCAGTTGCGAGAGACCCAGTACTTC.

This rearrangement joins TRBV5-1 to TRBJ2-7, with 9 bases that match TRBD2. V trimming: 2 bases; J trimming: 6 bases; junction bases outside the gene matches: 21. Looked up from germline, CDR1 is SGHRS and CDR2 is YFSETQ. The CDR3 has 19 amino acids. The CDR3 nucleotides are TGCGCCAGCAGCTTTTTAGGGGGCGCGATAGCGGGAGTGGGGTCCGAGCAGTACTTC. Residues: CASSFLGGAIAGVGSEQYF.

This clonotype was found many times. The rearrangement uses TRBV5-1 and TRBJ2-1, with 7 bases lining up with TRBD1. The J segment lost 1 base and the V segment lost 4 bases, leaving 5 bases of the junction unmatched. The CDR3 sequence is 15 residues long. In germline, CDR1 is SGHRS, CDR2 YFSETQ. In DNA, the CDR3 is TGCGCCAGCAGCCCACAGACAGGGTCCTACAATGAGCAGTTCTTC. Translating gives CASSPQTGSYNEQFF.

The genes are TRBV20-1 and TRBJ1-2, with 10 bases lining up with TRBD1. This CDR3 has 16 amino acids. CDR1 DFQATT and CDR2 SNEGSKA come from the germline V gene (reference sequence). The trim removed 5 bases at V and 0 bases at J, leaving 9 bases unmatched. CDR3 loop: CSAAGGQGYPNYGYTF. As DNA, the CDR3 is TGCAGTGCTGCGGGGGGACAGGGGTATCCTAACTATGGCTACACCTTC.

The rearrangement links TRBV7-2 to TRBJ2-5; 10 bases are a match to TRBD2. The ends lost 6 bases at V and 4 bases at J; junction bases unmatched: 2. Germline-derived CDR1 and CDR2 are SGHTA and FQGNSA. The length of the CDR3 is 13 residues. The CDR3 bases are TGTGCCAGCAGTTCTAGCGGGAGAGAGACCCAGTACTTC. Protein product: CASSSSGRETQYF.

This clonotype was picked up a small number of times. The chain uses TRBV20-1 and TRBJ2-7, with no clear D. Per germline, CDR1 DFQATT and CDR2 SNEGSKA (reference sequence). The V end lost 0 bases, the J end lost 7 bases, and 19 bases lay between the germline ends. The CDR3 is 15 residues long. CDR3 protein: CSAREGKLSRAEQYF. In DNA form, the CDR3 reads TGCAGTGCTAGAGAGGGAAAACTTTCTCGTGCGGAGCAGTACTTC.

This clonotype came up many times. The J gene is TRBJ1-1, the V gene TRBV12-5; 10 bases agree with TRBD1. Germline V gene sequence: CDR1 LGHNT, CDR2 FRNRAP. The length of the CDR3 is 16 residues. Unmatched junction bases numbered 6, after V lost 5 bases and J lost 0 bases. In nucleotides, the CDR3 is TGTGCTAGTGGTACCCGGGACAGGGGCCTGAACACTGAAGCTTTCTTT. This codes for CASGTRDRGLNTEAFF.